This TCR beta chain stems from a study of early T cells in non-severe SARS-CoV-2 infection. This CDR3 has 16 amino acids. V was cut by 5 bases and J by 7 bases, with 23 bases left in between. CDR1 MNHEY and CDR2 SMNVEV come from the germline V gene (reference sequence). TCRdb redid the calling of the 5' RACE reads with MiXCR, one entry per CDR3 protein. The sample contains 70,000 to 90,000 distinct CDR3 sequences, 15% of which appear only once. The sample consisted of whole blood. The sequence was collected from an adult who was a healthcare worker with PCR-confirmed SARS-CoV-2 infection or an uninfected control (not recorded which). The chain uses TRBV27 and TRBJ1-1; D is perhaps TRBD1 (6 bases). This CDR3 is CASSPTGRQTDFEAFF. The CDR3 DNA reads TGTGCCAGCAGTCCCACAGGGAGACAGACCGACTTTGAAGCTTTCTTT.